The 25 T cell receptor beta chains below all came from one sample that was sequenced in a study of shared clonotypes between healthy human individuals. Terminally differentiated effector memory CD45RA+ cells were excluded from the naive CD8 cells, which were CD45RO-negative and positively selected for CCR7. This table comes from immunoSEQ multiplex PCR, and its TCRdb copy is limited to in-frame clones, with some not included. The data show around 1.9 million clones, just over 90% seen once. Sequencing input: naive CD8+ T cells from PBMCs. The receptors come from a man between 18 and 35 years old in good health. Some clones in this sample may be carry-over from other donors' samples.

CDR3 sequence reads: CASSLGSGTYNEQFF. The DNA for the CDR3 is TGTGCCAGCAGCTTAGGCAGCGGGACGTACAATGAGCAGTTCTTC. This rearrangement joins TRBV7-6 to TRBJ2-1, with 7 bases aligning to TRBD2. V shed 1 base, J shed 4 bases, and the junction held 4 bases outside the gene matches. CDR3 length: 15 amino acids. CDR1 and CDR2 (germline): SGHVS, FNYEAQ.

The chain carries TRBV14 and TRBJ2-2; 7 nucleotides line up with TRBD1. This CDR3 is 16 amino acids long. V was clipped by 4 bases and J by 0 bases; unmatched bases: 5. Germline V gene data show CDR1 as SGHDN and CDR2 as FVKESK. CDR3 in DNA: TGTGCCAGCAGCCTCTGGACAGGACCGAACACCGGGGAGCTGTTTTTT. It yields the protein CASSLWTGPNTGELFF.

The rearrangement links TRBV5-1 to TRBJ2-7; 8 bases are shared with TRBD1. V shed 0 bases, J shed 5 bases, and the junction held 7 bases outside the gene matches. The CDR3 spans 15 residues. CDR1 and CDR2 (germline): SGHRS, YFSETQ. The CDR3 DNA reads as TGCGCCAGCAGCTTGGTCAGGGGGCGAGGAAACGAGCAGTACTTC. Amino acids: CASSLVRGRGNEQYF.

The rearrangement links TRBV7-8 to TRBJ2-1; 9 bases are a match to TRBD2. This CDR3 is 16 amino acids long. Germline V gives CDR1 SGHVS, CDR2 FQNEAQ. With V trimmed by 1 base and J by 7 bases, 8 bases remained unmatched. This chain's CDR3 is CASSLVNSGSTNEQFF. Here the CDR3 DNA reads TGTGCCAGCAGCTTAGTCAATAGCGGGAGTACGAATGAGCAGTTCTTC.

The V call is TRBV9, the J call TRBJ1-1; no clear D gene. Germline V gene sequence: CDR1 SGDLS, CDR2 YYNGEE. The CDR3 is made up of 14 amino acids. The ends were cut back, 0 bases at V and 3 bases at J, with 9 bases in the middle. CDR3 residues: CASSVEDADTEAFF. The CDR3 bases are TGTGCCAGCAGCGTAGAGGACGCAGACACTGAAGCTTTCTTT.

V is TRBV27 and J is TRBJ2-7; no definite D call. V was pared by 2 bases and J by 0 bases, with 14 bases between. The CDR3 loop spans 16 amino acids. Germline V CDR1 and CDR2: MNHEY, SMNVEV (reference sequence). CDR3 sequence: CASSLRAGPSSYEQYF. The CDR3 coding sequence is TGTGCCAGCAGTTTAAGGGCCGGGCCCTCCTCCTACGAGCAGTACTTC.

V is TRBV6-1 and J is TRBJ2-7; TRBD1 is a possible D gene (6 bases). This CDR3 spans 15 amino acids. The V end lost 5 bases, the J end lost 3 bases, and 17 bases lay between the germline ends. Germline CDR1 and CDR2: MNHNS and SASEGT. CDR3 amino acids: CASSFATGHLYEQYF. In DNA form, the CDR3 reads TGTGCCAGCAGTTTCGCGACGGGACACCTCTACGAGCAGTACTTC.

CDR3 residues: CASSQEVVGREGDTQYF. The CDR3 DNA reads TGTGCCAGCAGCCAAGAAGTGGTGGGGAGGGAAGGGGATACGCAGTATTTT. J is TRBJ2-3 and V is TRBV4-2; 7 bases fit TRBD2. V was pared by 0 bases and J by 6 bases, with 12 bases of the junction left unmatched. This CDR3 is 17 amino acids long. Germline CDR1 and CDR2: LGHNA and YNFKEQ.

To note about this clone: The sample contains more than one DNA sequence encoding this CDR3. The gene calls are TRBV27 and TRBJ2-7, with 9 bases fitting TRBD1. The trim removed 5 bases at V and 3 bases at J, leaving 5 bases unmatched. In germline, CDR1 is MNHEY, CDR2 SMNVEV (reference sequence). CDR3 size: 14 residues. CDR3 DNA: TGTGCCAGCAGTAGTAACAGGGGGCTCTACGAGCAGTACTTC. It translates to CASSSNRGLYEQYF.

The gene calls are TRBV19 and TRBJ1-1; D is unresolved. Between the trimmed V and J ends, which lost 9 bases and 4 bases, there was a span of 21 bases. CDR3 length equals 15 residues. Germline-derived CDR1 and CDR2 are LNHDA and SQIVND (reference sequence). The chain's CDR3 is CASEPTEGEGTEAFF. CDR3 nucleotides: TGTGCCAGCGAACCGACCGAAGGTGAGGGCACTGAAGCTTTCTTT. Supplemented by reference TRBV19 and TRBJ1-1, the full variable domain reads DGGITQSPKYLFRKEGQNVTLSCEQNLNHDAMYWYRQDPGQGLRLIYYSQIVNDFQKGDIAEGYSVSREKKESFPLTVTSAQKNPTAFYLCASEPTEGEGTEAFFGQGTRLTVV.

The chain uses TRBV29-1 and TRBJ2-5; 9 positions match TRBD1. The J call is doubtful: the DNA matches TRBJ2-7 better. CDR1 SQVTM and CDR2 ANQGSEA come from the germline V gene. The CDR3 loop spans 16 amino acids. The CDR3 DNA reads as TGCAGCGTTGAAGATACGGGGACAGGGTCCCGCTACGAGCAGTACTTC. This gives the protein CSVEDTGTGSRYEQYF.

J is TRBJ2-1 and V is TRBV27, with D possibly TRBD1 on 6 matching bases. The V gene lost 0 bases and the J gene lost 0 bases, with 27 bases spanning the gap. The CDR3 length is 22 residues. Germline-derived CDR1 and CDR2 are MNHEY and SMNVEV (reference sequence). The CDR3 loop reads CASSLSLISDSLSISSYNEQFF. The CDR3 DNA is TGTGCCAGCAGTTTATCGTTGATCTCGGACAGCCTATCCATTAGCTCCTACAATGAGCAGTTCTTC.

The CDR3 bases are TGTGCCACCACCCCCGGATTTGGCTCCTACGAGCAGTACTTC. Its protein is CATTPGFGSYEQYF. The rearrangement uses TRBV19 and TRBJ2-7; D is unclear. The CDR3 covers 14 residues. Per germline, CDR1 LNHDA and CDR2 SQIVND (reference sequence). Trimming removed 10 bases from V and 0 bases from J, with 16 bases in between.

This chain links TRBV27 with TRBJ2-5; 9 nucleotides agree with TRBD1. This CDR3 comprises 15 residues. From germline, CDR1 is MNHEY and CDR2 SMNVEV (reference sequence). The V gene end was trimmed by 6 bases and the J gene end by 4 bases; junction bases not matched to a gene: 9. As DNA, the CDR3 is TGTGCCAGCAGGAGGGTAGGGACAGGGATAGAGACCCAGTACTTC. Translated: CASRRVGTGIETQYF.

This chain links TRBV29-1 with TRBJ1-3, with D hard to call. Germline-derived CDR1 and CDR2 are SQVTM and ANQGSEA. Trimming removed 5 bases from V and 0 bases from J, with 14 bases in between. The CDR3 spans 15 residues. CDR3 sequence reads: CSVRFNSLSGNTIYF. CDR3 sequence (DNA): TGCAGCGTTCGCTTTAACAGCCTCTCTGGAAACACCATATATTTT.

The chain links TRBV28 to TRBJ2-6; D not certain. Trimming pared 4 bases from V and 0 bases from J, leaving 7 bases between. This CDR3 region has 15 residues. Germline assignment: CDR1 MDHEN and CDR2 SYDVKM. CDR3 sequence reads: CASSSHYSGANVLTF. The CDR3 DNA follows: TGTGCCAGCAGTTCCCACTACTCTGGGGCCAACGTCCTGACTTTC.

The V and J genes are TRBV5-1 and TRBJ2-6; tentatively, D is TRBD1 or TRBD2 (5 bases each). CDR1 is SGHRS, CDR2 YFSETQ, per germline. The CDR3 contains 18 residues. Trimming took 3 bases from V and 4 from J, leaving 20 bases between them. The CDR3 sequence is CASSYSGQGAFGANVLTF. DNA for the CDR3: TGCGCCAGCAGCTATTCAGGTCAGGGAGCTTTCGGGGCCAACGTCCTGACTTTC.

The J gene is TRBJ2-2, the V gene TRBV7-3, with D perhaps given as TRBD1 or TRBD2 (6 bases each). V shed 3 bases and J shed 6 bases, with 8 bases lying between them. This CDR3 has 13 residues. CDR1 is SGHTA, CDR2 FQGTGA, per germline. DNA for the CDR3: TGTGCCAGCAGCTTCGGGGGCTCCGGGGAGCTGTTTTTT. Its protein is CASSFGGSGELFF.

The chain couples TRBV19 to TRBJ2-1, with D unclear. The V gene's germline CDR1 is LNHDA and CDR2 SQIVND (reference sequence). This CDR3 has 16 amino acids. V lost 4 bases and J lost 6, with 19 bases in between. CDR3 loop: CASSTKTDRRPNEQFF. In nucleotides, the CDR3 is TGTGCCAGTAGTACCAAAACTGACCGCAGGCCCAATGAGCAGTTCTTC.

The gene calls are TRBV9 and TRBJ2-1; the D gene is possibly TRBD2 (6 bases). In germline, CDR1 is SGDLS, CDR2 YYNGEE. The CDR3 contains 13 residues. Trimming took off 0 bases at V and 9 bases at J, with 10 bases between the two ends. Written as DNA, the CDR3 is TGTGCCAGCAGCGTAGCGGGAGTGGGTGAGCAGTTCTTC. Its protein product is CASSVAGVGEQFF.

The genes are TRBV19 and TRBJ1-5, with 8 bases identical to TRBD1. Germline V gene lookup returns CDR1 LNHDA and CDR2 SQIVND (reference sequence). V shed 4 bases, J shed 0 bases, and the junction held 2 bases outside the gene matches. This CDR3 spans 15 amino acids. In DNA form, the CDR3 reads TGTGCCAGTAGTACACAGGGGGTTAGCAATCAGCCCCAGCATTTT. It is translated as CASSTQGVSNQPQHF.

The rearrangement links TRBV13 to TRBJ2-3, with 14 bases that match TRBD2. The CDR3 has 17 amino acids. Germline loops: CDR1 PRHDT, CDR2 FYEKMQ (reference sequence). J gave up 0 bases and V 8 bases, and 7 bases lay outside the gene matches. The CDR3 here is CASSSGLAGDSTDTQYF. The CDR3 DNA is TGTGCCAGCTCGTCGGGACTAGCGGGAGACAGCACAGATACGCAGTATTTT.

The rearrangement links TRBV4-2 to TRBJ1-4, with D maybe TRBD1 (6 bases). The CDR3 is 17 amino acids. Trimming took 7 bases from V and 0 from J, leaving 18 bases between them. The germline V gene encodes CDR1 LGHNA and CDR2 YNFKEQ. As DNA, the CDR3 is TGTGCCAGCAACCCAGGGGCCACATGGGCAACTAATGAAAAACTGTTTTTT. It translates to CASNPGATWATNEKLFF.

The table lists this clone with a count of one. Other DNA sequences of this sample code for an identical CDR3. This chain connects TRBV30 to TRBJ2-7; a weak D match, TRBD2 (6 bases). The CDR3 sequence is 12 residues long. CDR1 GTSNPN and CDR2 SVGIG come from the germline V gene (reference sequence). V was trimmed by 5 bases and J by 1 base, leaving 9 bases between them. The CDR3, as DNA: TGTGCCTGGGGAGGGTGGTCCTACGAGCAGTACTTC. Protein product: CAWGGWSYEQYF.

The chain employs TRBV15 and TRBJ1-1; 12 nucleotides line up with TRBD1. With V trimmed by 3 bases and J by 4 bases, 3 bases remained unmatched. From germline, CDR1 is LNHNV and CDR2 YYDKDF (reference sequence). The CDR3 is made up of 15 amino acids. For the CDR3, the DNA is TGTGCCACCAGCAGGGGGACAGGGGGCTTCACTGAAGCTTTCTTT. It specifies CATSRGTGGFTEAFF.